The clone carrying this T cell receptor beta chain was seen once. The CDR3 spans 16 residues. The V and J ends lost 0 bases and 0 bases, in that order; junction bases with no gene match: 2. CDR1 is SGHNT, CDR2 YYREEE, per germline (reference sequence). The sample comes from a study of blood T cell repertoires in COVID-19. Across the study: Samples representing acute and convalescent COVID-19 were sourced from the United States, Italy and Spain.

Per the original data handling: Amplifying reference gene primers gave estimates of nucleated cell counts. Here immunoSEQ multiplex PCR was the method, and the copy in TCRdb shows in-frame clones only, minus some. V and J calls and clone size are those listed in that table; D and trimming were worked out from the DNA. The table includes under 45,000 clones, more than 75% detected once. The receptor was isolated from an older man with acute or convalescent COVID-19. What was sequenced was peripheral blood. The chain links TRBV5-4 to TRBJ2-3; TRBD2 agrees at 9 bases. The DNA of the CDR3 is TGTGCCAGCAGCTTGGCCCTAGCGGGGAGCACAGATACGCAGTATTTT. As protein: CASSLALAGSTDTQYF.